The 10 T cell receptor beta chains reported below all come from one sample, sequenced in a study of T cell responses to AZD1222 COVID-19 vaccine. Some clones are missing from TCRdb's copy, which holds only in-frame ones; the method was immunoSEQ multiplex PCR. The sample records 100,000 to 150,000 clones, around 92% being singletons. Sequenced here: peripheral blood, sampled on day 0 of AZD1222 vaccination. Every receptor here comes from an adult in good health.

There are a few counts of this clone. V and J are TRBV11-3 and TRBJ2-1; a weak D match, TRBD1 (6 bases). This CDR3 spans 15 amino acids. CDR1 SGHNT and CDR2 YENEEA come from the germline V gene. V lost 3 bases to trimming and J lost 9 bases, with 18 bases between them. CDR3 amino acids: CASSFSRVQGTEQFF. CDR3 coding DNA: TGTGCCAGCAGCTTTTCCCGTGTCCAGGGGACTGAGCAGTTCTTC.

V is TRBV19 and J is TRBJ2-7; D is perhaps TRBD1 or TRBD2 (5 bases each). The CDR3 sequence is 14 residues long. Looked up from germline, CDR1 is LNHDA and CDR2 is SQIVND (reference sequence). Trimming pared 4 bases from V and 0 bases from J, leaving 10 bases between. The CDR3 is CASSTGAFSYEQYF. For the CDR3, the DNA is TGTGCCAGTAGTACCGGGGCCTTCTCCTACGAGCAGTACTTC. Full variable domain (rest looked up from reference TRBV19 and TRBJ2-7): DGGITQSPKYLFRKEGQNVTLSCEQNLNHDAMYWYRQDPGQGLRLIYYSQIVNDFQKGDIAEGYSVSREKKESFPLTVTSAQKNPTAFYLCASSTGAFSYEQYFGPGTRLTVT.

V and J are TRBV5-1 and TRBJ1-2, with D tentatively TRBD1 (6 bases). Trimming shortened V by 3 bases and J by 9 bases, and 15 bases separated the two germline ends. The germline CDR1 and CDR2 sequences are SGHRS and YFSETQ. The CDR3 has 13 amino acids. The CDR3 nucleotides read TGCGCCAGCAGCTCGGAGGGGGGGCGACGCTACACCTTC. It yields the protein CASSSEGGRRYTF.

This rearrangement joins TRBV7-2 to TRBJ2-7; D may match TRBD1 or TRBD2 (5 bases each). Trimming removed 4 bases from V and 3 bases from J, with 16 bases in between. Germline CDR1 SGHTA, CDR2 FQGNSA. The CDR3 is 15 amino acids. CDR3 coding DNA: TGTGCCAGCAGCTCAAGGGGTGGGAGTGGCTACGAGCAGTACTTC. It translates to CASSSRGGSGYEQYF.

V is TRBV7-3 and J is TRBJ2-1; no definite D call. Trimming left V 1 base short and J 10 bases short, with 17 bases between. CDR1 is SGHTA, CDR2 FQGTGA, per germline. CDR3 length: 15 amino acids. CDR3 nucleotides: TGTGCCAGCAGCTTAAACGTGTGGGCATTCGACGAGCAGTTCTTC. Its protein product is CASSLNVWAFDEQFF.

V usage is TRBV5-1 and J usage is TRBJ2-3; possibly TRBD2 for D (5 bases). The CDR3 spans 14 residues. Trimming took off 4 bases at V and 5 bases at J, with 14 bases between the two ends. Germline loops: CDR1 SGHRS, CDR2 YFSETQ. CDR3 amino acids: CASSTLATRDTQYF. In nucleotides, the CDR3 is TGCGCCAGCAGCACCTTAGCGACTCGAGATACGCAGTATTTT.

V and J are TRBV20-1 and TRBJ2-3, with D uncertain. The V end was cut by 4 bases, the J end by 0 bases, with 2 bases between. Germline V gene data show CDR1 as DFQATT and CDR2 as SNEGSKA (reference sequence). There are 11 residues in the CDR3. The CDR3 nucleotides read TGCAGTGCTACGAGCACAGATACGCAGTATTTT. Translated, it gives CSATSTDTQYF.

The chain couples TRBV7-2 to TRBJ2-1; TRBD2 matches 15 bases. This CDR3 has 19 amino acids. The J segment lost 7 bases and the V segment lost 1 base, leaving 11 bases of the junction unmatched. The germline V gene has CDR1 SGHTA and CDR2 FQGNSA. This CDR3 reads CASSLEGLAGGPAGNEQFF. The CDR3 DNA is TGTGCCAGCAGCTTAGAAGGACTAGCGGGGGGGCCAGCAGGAAATGAGCAGTTCTTC.

The J gene is TRBJ2-4, the V gene TRBV3-1 (or the pseudogene TRBV3-2); D remains unclear. The CDR3 runs 20 residues. CDR1 and CDR2 from the germline V gene are LGHDT and YNNKEL (reference sequence). Trimming pared 1 base from V and 0 bases from J, leaving 22 bases between. This CDR3 is CASSQVRQPPTPLAKNIQYF. The CDR3 DNA is TGTGCCAGCAGCCAAGTTAGGCAGCCCCCGACCCCCCTAGCCAAAAACATTCAGTACTTC.

The rearrangement uses TRBV19 and TRBJ1-3; 8 bases agree with TRBD1. Germline CDR1 and CDR2: LNHDA and SQIVND (reference sequence). The V segment lost 9 bases and the J segment 3 bases; nucleotides outside the gene matches: 10. This CDR3 has 15 residues. In DNA, the CDR3 is TGTGCCAGCCGAGCCTGGACAGGGCTTGGAAACACCATATATTTT. It translates to CASRAWTGLGNTIYF.